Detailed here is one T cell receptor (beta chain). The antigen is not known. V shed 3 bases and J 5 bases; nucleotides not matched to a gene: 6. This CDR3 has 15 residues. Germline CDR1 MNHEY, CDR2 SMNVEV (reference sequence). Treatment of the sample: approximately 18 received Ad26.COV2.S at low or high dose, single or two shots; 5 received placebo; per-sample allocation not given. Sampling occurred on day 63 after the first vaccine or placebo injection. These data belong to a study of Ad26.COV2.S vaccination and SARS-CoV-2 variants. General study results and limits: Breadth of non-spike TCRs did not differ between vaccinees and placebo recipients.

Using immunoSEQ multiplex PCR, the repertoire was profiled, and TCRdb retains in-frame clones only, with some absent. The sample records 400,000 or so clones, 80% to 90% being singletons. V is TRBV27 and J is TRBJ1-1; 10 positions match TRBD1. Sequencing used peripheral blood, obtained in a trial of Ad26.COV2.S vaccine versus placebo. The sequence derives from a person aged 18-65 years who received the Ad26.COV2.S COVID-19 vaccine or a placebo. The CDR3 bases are TGTGCCAGCAGTTTGTCCGGGACAGGGGTGACTGAAGCTTTCTTT. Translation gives CASSLSGTGVTEAFF.